These 16 T cell receptor beta chains share one sample of origin, sequenced in a study of control samples from healthy donors and cancer patients. Profiling relied on immunoSEQ multiplex PCR, and the TCRdb table lists in-frame clones only, not all of them. The sample shows 65,000 to 100,000 clones, about 89% of them seen only once. Sample: blood. The receptors originated from a man over 45 in good health.

There are a few counts of this clone. This chain connects TRBV5-8 to TRBJ1-1; 8 nucleotides match TRBD1. The germline V gene has CDR1 SGHTS and CDR2 YDEGEE. V was clipped by 0 bases and J by 7 bases; unmatched bases: 8. This CDR3 comprises 15 residues. DNA of the CDR3: TGTGCCAGCAGCTTGGACGACAGGGGAAAAGGTGAAGCTTTCTTT. Protein: CASSLDDRGKGEAFF.

This clone was seen more than once but under ten times. The rearrangement uses TRBV10-2 and TRBJ2-2; no firm D call. The CDR3 is made up of 13 amino acids. V dropped 2 bases and J dropped 7 bases, with 8 bases sitting between them. Per the germline V gene, CDR1 is WSHSY and CDR2 is SAAADI. CDR3 DNA: TGCGCCAGCAGTGAGGAGAGAATCGGGGAGCTGTTTTTT. Its translation: CASSEERIGELFF.

This clone is a singleton in its sample. J is TRBJ2-7 and V is TRBV3-1 (or the pseudogene TRBV3-2); TRBD1 matches at 9 bases. In germline, CDR1 is LGHDT, CDR2 YNNKEL (reference sequence). J gave up 3 bases and V 4 bases, and 4 bases lay outside the gene matches. The CDR3 is 14 residues long. The CDR3 DNA sequence: TGTGCCAGCAGCCCCGGGACAGGGTACTACGAGCAGTACTTC. Amino acids: CASSPGTGYYEQYF.

The chain couples TRBV2 to TRBJ1-1, with 7 bases matching TRBD1. Trimming cost V 4 bases and J 4 bases; bases outside gene matches: 6. Germline V gene sequence: CDR1 SNHLY, CDR2 FYNNEI. The CDR3 has 14 amino acids. The CDR3 loop is CASSVASGGTEAFF. CDR3 nucleotide sequence: TGTGCCAGCAGTGTCGCTTCAGGGGGCACTGAAGCTTTCTTT.

This chain connects TRBV24-1 to TRBJ2-6, with D perhaps assigned TRBD1 or TRBD2 (5 bases each). The CDR3 is 16 amino acids. Germline CDR1 and CDR2: KGHDR and SFDVKD. V lost 5 bases to trimming and J lost 0 bases, with 10 bases between them. CDR3 amino acids: CATSALGDSGANVLTF. In DNA, the CDR3 is TGTGCCACCAGTGCCTTGGGGGACTCTGGGGCCAACGTCCTGACTTTC.

The chain couples TRBV9 to TRBJ2-1; 12 bases are shared with TRBD2. Germline V gives CDR1 SGDLS, CDR2 YYNGEE. This CDR3 contains 15 residues. The V and J ends lost 4 bases and 7 bases, in that order; junction bases with no gene match: 6. The DNA of the CDR3 is TGTGCCAGCAGCCCTACTAGCGGGAGGTGGAATGAGCAGTTCTTC. It codes for CASSPTSGRWNEQFF. The full variable domain, in which reference TRBV9 and TRBJ2-1 provide the parts outside the CDR3, is DSGVTQTPKHLITATGQRVTLRCSPRSGDLSVYWYQQSLDQGLQFLIQYYNGEERAKGNILERFSAQQFPDLHSELNLSSLELGDSALYFCASSPTSGRWNEQFFGPGTRLTVL.

The V and J genes are TRBV6-5 and TRBJ2-1; maybe TRBD2 (8 bases). The CDR3 totals 15 residues. The V end was cut by 7 bases, the J end by 10 bases, with 23 bases between. Germline CDR1 and CDR2: MNHEY and SVGAGI. Here the CDR3 DNA reads TGTGCCAGCATCCGGGACAGTAGCGGGGTGGGCGAGCAGTTCTTC. Encoded protein: CASIRDSSGVGEQFF.

The V and J genes are TRBV5-6 and TRBJ1-1, with a possible D match to TRBD1 (6 bases). Trimming took off 1 base at V and 5 bases at J, with 9 bases between the two ends. The CDR3 contains 13 residues. Germline CDR1 SGHDT, CDR2 YYEEEE. CDR3 amino acids: CASSLTGRTEAFF. The CDR3 nucleotides read TGTGCCAGCAGCTTGACAGGGAGAACTGAAGCTTTCTTT.

The chain recombines TRBV6-2 or TRBV6-3 with TRBJ2-1, with no clear D. The CDR3 contains 12 residues. CDR1 and CDR2 (germline): MNHEY, SVGEGT. Trimming took 0 bases from V and 8 from J, leaving 5 bases between them. The CDR3 spells CASSYSSDEQFF. As DNA, the CDR3 is TGTGCCAGCAGTTACTCGTCGGATGAGCAGTTCTTC.

The gene calls are TRBV12-3 or TRBV12-4 and TRBJ1-2, with a possible D match to TRBD1 (5 bases). Trimming cost V 3 bases and J 4 bases, with 9 bases left between them. The CDR3 extends over 13 amino acids. As DNA, the CDR3 is TGTGCCAGCAGTTTTGGGGACTTCTATGGCTACACCTTC. Amino acids: CASSFGDFYGYTF.

This clone has only a few counts. The chain has TRBV7-8 and TRBJ2-7; D is undetermined. V gave up 6 bases and J gave up 5 bases, with 17 bases separating them. This CDR3 has 14 amino acids. Germline V gene data show CDR1 as SGHVS and CDR2 as FQNEAQ. This CDR3 reads CASSSEHSRHEQYF. CDR3 sequence (DNA): TGTGCCAGCAGTAGTGAACACTCACGGCACGAGCAGTACTTC.

The chain combines TRBV3-1 (or the pseudogene TRBV3-2) with TRBJ1-2; possibly TRBD1 for D (6 bases). This CDR3 has 13 residues. Germline V CDR1 and CDR2: LGHDT, YNNKEL (reference sequence). V lost 4 bases to trimming and J lost 3 bases, with 9 bases between them. CDR3 sequence (DNA): TGTGCCAGCAGCCCCACAGGGTACTATGGCTACACCTTC. Translation gives CASSPTGYYGYTF.

The chain uses TRBV6-5 and TRBJ2-5; D is perhaps TRBD2 (5 bases). V lost 2 bases, J lost 2 bases, and 9 bases lay in between. This CDR3 is built from 14 residues. The germline V gene encodes CDR1 MNHEY and CDR2 SVGAGI. CDR3 protein: CASSYIGLQETQYF. The CDR3 DNA sequence: TGTGCCAGCAGTTACATTGGACTTCAAGAGACCCAGTACTTC.

The CDR3 sequence: CAISGTTTAGGYTF. In DNA, the CDR3 is TGTGCCATCAGCGGGACAACTACCGCGGGGGGCTACACCTTC. The chain has TRBV10-3 and TRBJ1-2; perhaps TRBD1 as D (6 bases). The germline V gene has CDR1 ENHRY and CDR2 SYGVKD. The V end lost 6 bases, the J end lost 8 bases, and 19 bases lay between the germline ends. The length of the CDR3 is 14 residues.

This sequence joins TRBV10-1 and TRBJ2-2; TRBD1 is a possible D gene (6 bases). V was shortened by 5 bases and J by 2 bases, with 18 bases between the two germline ends. Germline CDR1 and CDR2: WNHNN and SYGVQD (reference sequence). CDR3 length equals 17 residues. This CDR3 reads CASSLGFGQLNTGELFF. For the CDR3, the DNA is TGCGCCAGCAGTTTGGGGTTCGGACAGTTAAACACCGGGGAGCTGTTTTTT.

The chain couples TRBV7-2 to TRBJ1-1; TRBD1 matches at 12 bases. From germline, CDR1 is SGHTA and CDR2 FQGNSA. The CDR3 sequence is 16 residues long. V was clipped by 4 bases and J by 6 bases; unmatched bases: 9. CDR3 sequence reads: CASSSSRGQGAPEAFF. Written as DNA, the CDR3 is TGTGCCAGCAGCTCTAGTCGGGGACAGGGGGCCCCTGAAGCTTTCTTT.